The 30 T cell receptor beta chains below all came from one sample that was sequenced in a study of cytomegalovirus exposure and HLA in healthy donors. PCR primers comprised 60 Vbeta and 13 Jbeta primers. Profiling relied on immunoSEQ multiplex PCR, and the TCRdb table lists in-frame clones only, not all of them. The table has 200,000 to 300,000 clones, roughly 82% seen once. Sequenced material: PBMCs. The source of these receptors is a woman aged 40 to 55 in good health and CMV-seropositive.

The chain uses TRBV21-1 and TRBJ1-6; the listed D gene, TRBD1, was not tested against the DNA. TRBV21-1 is assigned pseudogene status. The CDR3 totals 18 residues. CDR3 sequence reads: CASSKVRGGTGENSPLHF. CDR3 in DNA: TGTGCCAGCAGCAAAGTTCGGGGGGGGACAGGGGAAAATTCACCCCTCCACTTT.

V gene TRBV2 combines with J gene TRBJ2-5, with 9 positions matching TRBD2. With the DNA end fitting TRBJ2-7 better, the J assignment may be wrong. CDR3 size: 14 residues. CDR1 is SNHLY, CDR2 FYNNEI, per germline. The CDR3 here is CASSWTSAVYEQYF. The DNA of the CDR3 is TGTGCCAGCAGCTGGACTAGCGCCGTCTACGAGCAGTACTTC.

This chain connects TRBV9 to TRBJ2-7; 10 bases line up with TRBD2. The CDR3 consists of 16 residues. V trimming: 6 bases; J trimming: 2 bases; junction bases outside the gene matches: 11. Germline CDR1 and CDR2: SGDLS and YYNGEE. The CDR3 is CASTPGASGRTYEQYF. The CDR3 nucleotides read TGTGCCAGCACCCCTGGAGCTAGCGGGAGAACCTACGAGCAGTACTTC.

A single count supports this clone. The CDR3 protein is CASSVDSFGYEQYF. The CDR3, as DNA: TGTGCCAGCAGCGTAGACTCCTTCGGCTACGAGCAGTACTTC. This chain joins TRBV9 and TRBJ2-7; D uncertain. Germline V gives CDR1 SGDLS, CDR2 YYNGEE. The CDR3 runs to 14 residues. Trimming left V 0 bases short and J 3 bases short, with 10 bases between.

This clone was seen a handful of times. CDR3: CATTLRRSTEAFF. DNA for the CDR3: TGTGCCACTACGCTAAGGCGGAGTACTGAAGCTTTCTTT. V usage is TRBV28 and J usage is TRBJ1-1; D ambiguous. The germline gives CDR1 MDHEN, CDR2 SYDVKM. The CDR3 totals 13 residues. Trimming stripped 10 bases from V and 5 bases from J, with 17 bases between.

J is TRBJ2-1 and V is TRBV7-6, with D possibly TRBD1 on 6 matching bases. The CDR3 consists of 14 residues. The germline gives CDR1 SGHVS, CDR2 FNYEAQ. V lost 0 bases, J lost 6 bases, and 9 bases lay in between. CDR3 DNA: TGTGCCAGCAGCTTAGCGGACAGACCCAATGAGCAGTTCTTC. Residues: CASSLADRPNEQFF.

A single count supports this clone. V and J are TRBV7-3 and TRBJ2-2; the match to TRBD2 covers 10 bases. V dropped 5 bases and J dropped 5; count of bases not matched to a gene: 5. This CDR3 region has 15 residues. Germline V gene sequence: CDR1 SGHTA, CDR2 FQGTGA. This CDR3 reads CASSQTSGLTGELFF. The CDR3 DNA reads TGTGCCAGCAGCCAGACTAGCGGGTTAACCGGGGAGCTGTTTTTT.

V usage is TRBV11-2 and J usage is TRBJ1-2; possibly TRBD1 for D (6 bases). This CDR3 contains 15 residues. The germline V gene has CDR1 SGHAT and CDR2 FQNNGV. The V end lost 1 base, the J end lost 4 bases, and 13 bases lay between the germline ends. The CDR3 nucleotides read TGTGCCAGCAGCTTAGGCCTGGGCAGGGGCTATGGCTACACCTTC. Translation: CASSLGLGRGYGYTF.

This rearrangement joins TRBV4-1 to TRBJ2-5; tentatively, D is TRBD2 (5 bases). The J call may be in error: the DNA end matches TRBJ2-7 better. The CDR3 consists of 14 residues. Per germline, CDR1 MGHRA and CDR2 YSYEKL. The CDR3 bases are TGCGCCAGCAGCTACGGGATCCAACGATACGAGCAGTACTTC. Amino acid sequence: CASSYGIQRYEQYF.

This chain joins TRBV30 and TRBJ1-6, with 7 bases matching TRBD1. The J segment lost 3 bases and the V segment lost 8 bases, leaving 4 bases of the junction unmatched. The CDR3 is 13 amino acids. Germline loops: CDR1 GTSNPN, CDR2 SVGIG (reference sequence). This CDR3 reads CAGRDSYNSPLHF. The CDR3 DNA sequence: TGTGCCGGCCGGGACAGCTATAATTCACCCCTCCACTTT.

This chain uses TRBV5-4 with TRBJ2-3; 7 bases align to TRBD1. Germline V gene lookup returns CDR1 SGHNT and CDR2 YYREEE (reference sequence). V lost 3 bases to trimming and J lost 1 base; unmatched junction nucleotides: 8. This CDR3 comprises 16 residues. This chain's CDR3 is CASSYGTDGGTDTQYF. The CDR3 DNA follows: TGTGCCAGCAGCTACGGGACAGATGGAGGCACAGATACGCAGTATTTT. The full variable domain, with the rest looked up from reference TRBV5-4 and TRBJ2-3, is ETGVTQSPTHLIKTRGQQVTLRCSSQSGHNTVSWYQQALGQGPQFIFQYYREEENGRGNFPPRFSGLQFPNYSSELNVNALELDDSALYLCASSYGTDGGTDTQYFGPGTRLTVL.

Note on this clone: One junction end disagrees with the germline gene, perhaps due to a read error. The same CDR3 can be traced to other DNA sequences in this sample. The chain's CDR3 is CASSQGSGRTGLAGELFF. CDR3 sequence (DNA): TGTGCCAGTAGCCAAGGATCTGGCCGCACAGGGTTAGCCGGGGAGCTGTTTTTT. This chain joins TRBV4-2 and TRBJ2-2; perhaps TRBD1 as D (6 bases). This CDR3 region has 18 residues. CDR1 and CDR2 from the germline V gene are LGHNA and YNFKEQ.

The V and J genes are TRBV30 and TRBJ2-7; 11 nucleotides align to TRBD2. The length of the CDR3 is 14 residues. The germline V gene has CDR1 GTSNPN and CDR2 SVGIG (reference sequence). Unmatched junction bases numbered 0, after V lost 2 bases and J lost 0 bases. The CDR3 DNA sequence: TGTGCCTGGAGTCTAGCGGGGGGCTCCTACGAGCAGTACTTC. As protein: CAWSLAGGSYEQYF.

J is TRBJ1-3 and V is TRBV7-9; weak D call: TRBD1 (5 bases). With 4 bases removed from V and 0 bases from J, the gap between germline ends came to 10 bases. This CDR3 contains 15 residues. Germline V lookup: CDR1 SEHNR, CDR2 FQNEAQ (reference sequence). The CDR3 loop reads CASSSQGVSGNTIYF. The CDR3, as DNA: TGTGCCAGCAGCTCGCAGGGTGTCTCTGGAAACACCATATATTTT.

The chain combines TRBV18 with TRBJ2-1; 7 bases are shared with TRBD1. The ends lost 3 bases at V and 6 bases at J; junction bases unmatched: 5. This CDR3 region has 14 residues. CDR1 KGHSH and CDR2 LQKENI come from the germline V gene. CDR3 sequence: CASSPLDRANEQFF. The CDR3 coding sequence is TGTGCCAGCTCACCGCTCGACAGGGCCAATGAGCAGTTCTTC.

In this sample, this clone turned up once. V and J are TRBV5-1 and TRBJ1-4; D remains unclear. V was shortened by 2 bases and J by 0 bases, with 5 bases between the two germline ends. Per germline, CDR1 SGHRS and CDR2 YFSETQ. This CDR3 spans 14 amino acids. CDR3 protein: CASSFATTNEKLFF. The CDR3 DNA is TGCGCCAGCAGCTTTGCTACAACTAATGAAAAACTGTTTTTT.

The chain is built from TRBV19 and TRBJ2-2, with D tentatively TRBD2 (7 bases). The CDR3 contains 16 residues. The ends were cut back, 7 bases at V and 2 bases at J, with 17 bases in the middle. Looked up from germline, CDR1 is LNHDA and CDR2 is SQIVND (reference sequence). CDR3: CASTQGRATNTGELFF. The CDR3, as DNA: TGTGCCAGTACCCAGGGGAGGGCCACAAACACCGGGGAGCTGTTTTTT. Filled out from reference TRBV19 and TRBJ2-2, the complete variable domain reads DGGITQSPKYLFRKEGQNVTLSCEQNLNHDAMYWYRQDPGQGLRLIYYSQIVNDFQKGDIAEGYSVSREKKESFPLTVTSAQKNPTAFYLCASTQGRATNTGELFFGEGSRLTVL.

This clone was observed once. V usage is TRBV5-1 and J usage is TRBJ2-2; TRBD1 matches 8 bases. Germline lookup yields CDR1 SGHRS and CDR2 YFSETQ. The V gene end was trimmed by 7 bases and the J gene end by 4 bases; junction bases not matched to a gene: 6. The CDR3 contains 14 residues. The chain's CDR3 is CASEQGAGTGELFF. The CDR3 DNA reads as TGCGCCAGCGAGCAGGGGGCAGGCACCGGGGAGCTGTTTTTT. Supplemented by reference TRBV5-1 and TRBJ2-2, the full variable domain reads KAGVTQTPRYLIKTRGQQVTLSCSPISGHRSVSWYQQTPGQGLQFLFEYFSETQRNKGNFPGRFSGRQFSNSRSEMNVSTLELGDSALYLCASEQGAGTGELFFGEGSRLTVL.

The V gene is TRBV7-2, the J gene TRBJ2-1, with 7 bases lining up with TRBD1. V dropped 3 bases and J dropped 2; count of bases not matched to a gene: 4. Per the germline V gene, CDR1 is SGHTA and CDR2 is FQGNSA. The CDR3 length is 15 residues. CDR3 protein: CASSFQGETYNEQFF. CDR3 nucleotides: TGTGCCAGCAGCTTTCAGGGGGAAACCTACAATGAGCAGTTCTTC.

This sequence joins TRBV11-3 and TRBJ1-3; 7 bases align to TRBD1. V lost 5 bases and J lost 0; bases outside the gene matches: 4. The CDR3 is made up of 15 amino acids. Germline lookup yields CDR1 SGHNT and CDR2 YENEEA. CDR3 DNA: TGTGCCAGCAGCCCGGGACAGCGCTCTGGAAACACCATATATTTT. Translation gives CASSPGQRSGNTIYF.

V and J are TRBV29-1 and TRBJ2-7, with TRBD1 matching over 9 bases. CDR1 and CDR2 from the germline V gene are SQVTM and ANQGSEA. After removal of 7 bases from V and 6 bases from J, the junction contained 7 bases not matched to a gene. This CDR3 is built from 12 residues. CDR3 nucleotides: TGCAGCGCCCGGGACAGGGTCTTCGAGCAGTACTTC. This gives the protein CSARDRVFEQYF.

V gene TRBV30 combines with J gene TRBJ2-7; no firm D call. The CDR3 contains 14 residues. Trimming took 2 bases from V and 3 from J, leaving 14 bases between them. CDR1 GTSNPN and CDR2 SVGIG come from the germline V gene (reference sequence). The CDR3 here is CAWSWYRYRYEQYF. The CDR3 nucleotides read TGTGCCTGGAGTTGGTATCGGTATCGCTACGAGCAGTACTTC.

Notes on this clone: An end of the junction differs from the germline gene, which may be a read error. Other DNA sequences from this sample encode an identical CDR3 as well. This rearrangement joins TRBV7-9 to TRBJ1-1; maybe TRBD1 (5 bases). Looked up from germline, CDR1 is SEHNR and CDR2 is FQNEAQ (reference sequence). CDR3 length equals 12 residues. The CDR3: CSSSLSGVEAFF. CDR3 coding DNA: TGTTCCAGCAGCTTATCGGGGGTAGAAGCTTTCTTT.

This clone was detected a few times. The chain combines TRBV5-4 with TRBJ2-7; 10 positions match TRBD1. Unmatched junction bases numbered 3, after V lost 3 bases and J lost 3 bases. CDR3 length: 14 amino acids. CDR1 SGHNT and CDR2 YYREEE come from the germline V gene (reference sequence). This chain's CDR3 is CASSWGDRGYEQYF. CDR3 nucleotide sequence: TGTGCCAGCAGCTGGGGGGACAGGGGCTACGAGCAGTACTTC.

This clone has just a few counts. The chain combines TRBV7-2 with TRBJ2-1; 9 bases agree with TRBD2. V gave up 3 bases and J gave up 8 bases; unmatched junction bases: 5. CDR1 and CDR2 (germline): SGHTA, FQGNSA. The CDR3 is 14 residues long. This CDR3 reads CASSLGLAGDEQFF. CDR3 sequence (DNA): TGTGCCAGCAGCTTGGGACTAGCCGGGGATGAGCAGTTCTTC.

The gene calls are TRBV7-9 and TRBJ2-1, with D possibly being TRBD2 (5 bases). Germline CDR1 reads SEHNR; CDR2 reads FQNEAQ (reference sequence). The CDR3 totals 14 residues. Trimming cost V 6 bases and J 6 bases, with 15 bases left between them. The DNA of the CDR3 is TGTGCCAGCAGTAGTCTAGCAGGAGTCAATGAGCAGTTCTTC. This codes for CASSSLAGVNEQFF.

The J gene is TRBJ2-7, the V gene TRBV29-1; 7 bases match TRBD1. The CDR3 covers 12 residues. From germline, CDR1 is SQVTM and CDR2 ANQGSEA. V shed 7 bases and J 3 bases; nucleotides not matched to a gene: 6. In DNA, the CDR3 is TGCAGCGCTGGGGACAGATTCTACGAGCAGTACTTC. Translation gives CSAGDRFYEQYF.

This chain links TRBV27 with TRBJ2-7; 8 nucleotides match TRBD2. Trimming removed 6 bases from V and 5 bases from J; junction bases left unmatched: 12. CDR3 size: 15 residues. CDR1 is MNHEY and CDR2 is SMNVEV in the germline V gene (reference sequence). The CDR3 DNA reads TGTGCCAGCAGCCCTCCGGGACTAGGGGGGAACGAGCAGTACTTC. This encodes CASSPPGLGGNEQYF.

The chain carries TRBV10-3 and TRBJ2-5; D is unclear. The CDR3 spans 13 residues. V was clipped by 3 bases and J by 2 bases, with 7 bases between them. Per germline, CDR1 ENHRY and CDR2 SYGVKD. Here the CDR3 reads CAISEAGQETQYF. Here the CDR3 DNA reads TGTGCCATCAGTGAAGCCGGGCAAGAGACCCAGTACTTC.

This clone appeared a few times. V and J are TRBV5-1 and TRBJ2-7; D perhaps matches TRBD2 (8 bases). V was shortened by 4 bases and J by 7 bases, with 18 bases between the two germline ends. The CDR3 totals 14 residues. From germline, CDR1 is SGHRS and CDR2 YFSETQ. This CDR3 reads CASSGRDSGGEQYF. The CDR3 DNA sequence: TGCGCCAGCAGCGGCAGGGACAGCGGGGGTGAGCAGTACTTC.